This T cell receptor beta chain derives from a study of cytomegalovirus exposure and HLA in healthy donors. The study, taken as a whole, reports: First-cohort TCR clusters were later found to tend to co-occur in the 120 or so validation repertoires. Listed as cytomegalovirus-associated were 150 to 200 TCR beta chains.

For this clone: Its antigen is as yet unknown.

Trimming stripped 4 bases from V and 2 bases from J, with 27 bases between. The length of the CDR3 is 19 residues. Germline V gene data show CDR1 as SEHNR and CDR2 as FQNEAQ (reference sequence). Produced via immunoSEQ multiplex PCR; TCRdb's table is partial and in-frame only. The repertoire holds more than 90,000 clones, with approximately 88% as singletons. Separate from the roughly 630-subject first cohort was the roughly 120-subject validation cohort, to which the donors belonged. This chain uses TRBV7-9 with TRBJ2-7; tentative D call: TRBD1 (5 bases). The sequenced sample was PBMCs. The TCR comes from a man aged 18-30 years in good health and CMV-seronegative. CDR3 coding DNA: TGTGCCAGCAGCTCCCAATCTAAAAAAACAGGCGTTTACACCTACGAGCAGTACTTC. It specifies CASSSQSKKTGVYTYEQYF.